This T cell receptor (beta chain) derives from a study of blood T cell repertoires in COVID-19. Study in general: The study drew acute and convalescent COVID-19 samples from the United States, Italy and Spain.

Original methodology: Amplification from reference gene primers served as the basis for estimated nucleated cell counts. The method was immunoSEQ multiplex PCR; TCRdb's version includes in-frame clones alone and lacks a portion of them. The V and J calls and clone size were taken over from that table, and D and trimming were inferred from the DNA. The repertoire consists of about 290,000 clones, with around 89% occurring once and the leading ten covering approximately 4.6%. This CDR3 has 15 residues. Germline V CDR1 and CDR2: SGHRS, YFSETQ. V was clipped by 3 bases and J by 7 bases; unmatched bases: 9.

The receptor comes from a man aged 40-49 years with acute or convalescent COVID-19. V and J are TRBV5-1 and TRBJ2-2, with 7 positions matching TRBD2. What was sequenced was peripheral blood. CDR3 region: CASSSRRGGNGELFF. As DNA, the CDR3 is TGCGCCAGCAGCTCCCGCCGGGGAGGGAACGGGGAGCTGTTTTTT.